The source of this T cell receptor (beta chain) is a study of CD8+ T cells in alopecia areata. For the study at large: Treated patients received oral tofacitinib, 5 to 10 mg twice daily. General observations from the study: Clonality exceeded that of normal scalp in lesional scalp, most notably in alopecia totalis/universalis.

As for this clone: Its antigen remains unidentified.

Punch biopsies of lesional scalp, plus peripheral blood, were taken from alopecia areata patients. Sorting from PBMCs produced CD4+ and CD8+ T cells. Trimming stripped 3 bases from V and 3 bases from J, with 5 bases between. The CDR3 loop spans 11 amino acids. CDR1 and CDR2 from the germline V gene are GTSNPN and SVGIG (reference sequence). Extracted from the samples, RNA was reverse transcribed into cDNA to serve as the sequencing template. Sequencing used immunoSEQ multiplex PCR; TCRdb keeps in-frame clones, though not all of them. The sample lists roughly 180,000 clones, over 55% seen once, with about 1.5% in the top ten.

The sequence was collected from a human donor with alopecia areata. This specimen was CD4+ T cells sorted from blood, taken at week 0. This chain connects TRBV30 to TRBJ1-1; D not resolved. CDR3 residues: CAWSADTEAFF. For the CDR3, the DNA is TGTGCCTGGAGCGCTGACACTGAAGCTTTCTTT.